A selection of T cell receptor beta chains follows, all from one sample in a study of T cells after yellow fever vaccination. Each CDR3 protein gets one entry after TCRdb re-called the 5' RACE reads with MiXCR. The sample lists 500,000 to 550,000 distinct CDR3 sequences; 20% to 25% were seen once. The source was PBMCs, collected roughly 20 days after the first yellow fever vaccination. These receptors came from a man younger than 35 who received the YFV17D yellow fever vaccine. Both conserved end residues are part of each CDR3. The order of the fields is J gene, clone size, D gene, V gene, CDR3 DNA, CDR3 protein. A D gene is named only where the DNA matches it firmly. Clone size appears in some rows only: once, few, many, or a class for an expanded clone.

TRBJ2-7,few,TRBD2,TRBV20-1,TGCAGTGCTAGGGCCGGTAGCGGGGGGGTCTCCTACGAGCAGTACTTC,CSARAGSGGVSYEQYF
TRBJ2-7,.,.,TRBV20-1,TGCAGTGCCAACGCGCGGGGATCCTACGAGCAGTACTTC,CSANARGSYEQYF
TRBJ1-6,.,.,TRBV4-3,TGCGCCAGCAGCCAAGACCCTCAGAGTGTCCGACCCCTCCACTTT,CASSQDPQSVRPLHF
TRBJ2-1,few,.,TRBV7-2,TGTGCCAGCAGCTTTCCGCTCGACCCCGGCAATGAGCAGTTCTTC,CASSFPLDPGNEQFF
TRBJ1-1,.,.,TRBV6-2/TRBV6-3,TGTGCCACCACGGGACACCTAAACACTGAAGCTTTCTTT,CATTGHLNTEAFF
TRBJ1-3,.,.,TRBV20-1,TGCAGTGCTAGAGTGGGGACCTACTCTGGAAACACCATATATTTT,CSARVGTYSGNTIYF
TRBJ1-2,.,.,TRBV29-1,TGCAGCGCTTCCTCACAGGAGCACTATGGCTACACCTTC,CSASSQEHYGYTF
TRBJ1-2,few,TRBD1,TRBV9,TGTGCCAGCAGAGGACAGGGAGGTGGCTATGGCTACACCTTC,CASRGQGGGYGYTF
TRBJ1-2,.,.,TRBV11-2,TGTGCCAGCAGCTTAAATACGGATTGGGGCTACACCTTC,CASSLNTDWGYTF
TRBJ1-4,.,.,TRBV10-3,TGTGCCATCAGTGACCCAGGGAAGGTGGATGAAAAACTGTTTTTT,CAISDPGKVDEKLFF
TRBJ2-6,few,TRBD1,TRBV11-2,TGTGCCAGCAGCTCCCGAGGAGTGGACAGGGGTTCTGGGGCCAACGTCCTGACTTTC,CASSSRGVDRGSGANVLTF
TRBJ2-5,few,.,TRBV5-6,TGTGCCAGCAGCGGGGGGACAGAAGAGACCCAGTACTTC,CASSGGTEETQYF
TRBJ2-2,.,.,TRBV6-1,TGTGCCAGCAGCCTTGATATAGGGCTTAACACCGGGGAGCTGTTTTTT,CASSLDIGLNTGELFF
TRBJ2-3,.,.,TRBV6-2/TRBV6-3,TGTGCCAGCAGTTACTCCTCGACTACCACAGATACGCAGTATTTT,CASSYSSTTTDTQYF
TRBJ2-5,.,TRBD2,TRBV10-3,TGTGCCGTAGGACTAGCGGGACAAGAGACCCAGTACTTC,CAVGLAGQETQYF
TRBJ2-1,.,.,TRBV15,TGTGCCACCAGTATGGTGCGGGACAATGAGCAGTTCTTC,CATSMVRDNEQFF
TRBJ1-2,few,.,TRBV9,TGTGCCAGCAGCGTAGGCAGGGGAGAGAACTATGGCTACACCTTC,CASSVGRGENYGYTF
TRBJ2-2,.,.,TRBV7-3,TGTGCCAGCAGCCCGAGTGGTGAGGAGCTGTTTTTT,CASSPSGEELFF
TRBJ2-3,.,.,TRBV20-1,TGCAGTGCCAATCCTCTAGGGTTAGGGGATTCAGGCACAGATACGCAGTATTTT,CSANPLGLGDSGTDTQYF
TRBJ2-5,many,.,TRBV5-6,TGTGCCAGCAGCTTGGGGGCAGGGCGGGAGACCCAGTACTTC,CASSLGAGRETQYF
TRBJ1-1,many,.,TRBV6-2/TRBV6-3,TGTGCCAGCATTGGCCCCGCCGGATACACTGAAGCTTTCTTT,CASIGPAGYTEAFF
TRBJ2-1,few,.,TRBV20-1,TGCAGTGCTAGCCCAGCGAGCTCCTACAATGAGCAGTTCTTC,CSASPASSYNEQFF
TRBJ1-2,.,TRBD1,TRBV7-2,TGTGCCAGCAGCTTTGGACAGGCCCCATTAAGGAACTATGGCTACACCTTC,CASSFGQAPLRNYGYTF
TRBJ1-2,many,.,TRBV12-3/TRBV12-4,TGTGCCAGCAGTTTAGCGGATGGGGACTACACCTTC,CASSLADGDYTF
TRBJ1-1,few,.,TRBV12-3/TRBV12-4,TGTGCCAGCAGTCCCCCTCGGGGTACGGCGAGATGGACTGAAGCTTTCTTT,CASSPPRGTARWTEAFF
TRBJ2-2,few,TRBD2,TRBV7-2,TGTGCCAGCAGCTTCCGAGGACTAGCGATACACACCGGGGAGCTGTTTTTT,CASSFRGLAIHTGELFF
TRBJ1-4,.,.,TRBV24-1,TGTGCCACCAGTGAGGGGGCCGATGAAAAACTGTTTTTT,CATSEGADEKLFF
TRBJ2-3,many,TRBD2,TRBV7-9,TGTGCCAGCAGCCCGGGACTAGCGGGGGCAGATACGCAGTATTTT,CASSPGLAGADTQYF
TRBJ2-5,.,TRBD1,TRBV7-7,TGTGCTAGCAGCCAAGCGGACAGGAGCGAGGAGACCCAGTACTTC,CASSQADRSEETQYF
TRBJ1-5,.,TRBD1,TRBV13,TGTGCCAGCAGCAAGGACAGGCCCTCTCAGCCCCAGCATTTT,CASSKDRPSQPQHF
TRBJ1-2,.,.,TRBV12-3/TRBV12-4,TGTGCCAGCAGTTCACGGACGGTATACTATGGCTACACCTTC,CASSSRTVYYGYTF
TRBJ2-5,few,.,TRBV5-1,TGCGCCAGCAGCCCCGGCGGTCGGTGGGGGGAAGAGACCCAGTACTTC,CASSPGGRWGEETQYF
TRBJ2-1,.,.,TRBV3-1,TGTGCCAGCAGCAGGGGACATTACAATGAGCAGTTCTTC,CASSRGHYNEQFF
TRBJ1-1,few,.,TRBV10-3,TGTGCCATCAGTGACGGGAACGCTGAAGCTTTCTTT,CAISDGNAEAFF
TRBJ1-6,.,.,TRBV19,TGTGCCAGTAGTCCGTGGGGAGGGATGAGTTCACCCCTCCACTTT,CASSPWGGMSSPLHF
TRBJ2-3,few,.,TRBV20-1,TGCAGTGCGGTAAATGGGGGGTTAGGAGCAGATACGCAGTATTTT,CSAVNGGLGADTQYF
TRBJ2-7,few,.,TRBV7-2,TGTGCCAGCAGCTTAGTAGGGGGGAGCTCCTACGAGCAGTACTTC,CASSLVGGSSYEQYF
TRBJ2-1,few,TRBD2,TRBV29-1,TGCAGCGTTAGACCGGGACTAGCGTCCGGGAGCTCCTACAATGAGCAGTTCTTC,CSVRPGLASGSSYNEQFF
TRBJ2-2,many,.,TRBV7-2,TGTGCCAGCAGCCCTCCAGGAGCGAACACCGGGGAGCTGTTTTTT,CASSPPGANTGELFF
TRBJ1-1,.,.,TRBV15,TGTGCCACCAGCAGAGCCCGGGAGAGTCTTGGAGCTTTCTTT,CATSRARESLGAFF
TRBJ2-3,few,TRBD2,TRBV12-3/TRBV12-4,TGTGCCAGCAGACAACTAGCGGGGGAAACCACAGATACGCAGTATTTT,CASRQLAGETTDTQYF
TRBJ2-5,few,.,TRBV2,TGTGCCAGCAGTGGACTAGTCGGGGGAGAGACCCAGTACTTC,CASSGLVGGETQYF
TRBJ2-1,few,.,TRBV24-1,TGTGCCACCAGTGTGACAGGACCCTACAATGAGCAGTTCTTC,CATSVTGPYNEQFF
TRBJ2-3,many,TRBD2,TRBV24-1,TGTGCCACCAGTGATCCCGGGACTAGCGGAGATACGCAGTATTTT,CATSDPGTSGDTQYF
TRBJ2-5,few,TRBD2,TRBV9,TGTGCCAGCAGCGTAGGTTCTGGTAGCGGGGGGGCTAGCGTTTTTGGAGAGACCCAGTACTTC,CASSVGSGSGGASVFGETQYF
TRBJ2-2,few,.,TRBV12-3/TRBV12-4,TGTGCCAGCAGCCCACAGGGAAGCGGCACCGGGGAGCTGTTTTTT,CASSPQGSGTGELFF
TRBJ2-5,once,TRBD2,TRBV4-2,TGTACCAGCAGCCCCGGGACTAGCGGTGTTTCCCAGTACTTC,CTSSPGTSGVSQYF
TRBJ2-5,few,TRBD1,TRBV28,TGTGCCAGCAGTTTCTTGCAGGGGGAAGAGACCCAGTACTTC,CASSFLQGEETQYF
TRBJ2-2,many,.,TRBV3-1,TGTGCCAGCAAGCCCCGAGCGAGGGAGGACGGGGAGCTGTTTTTT,CASKPRAREDGELFF
TRBJ2-3,once,TRBD1,TRBV11-2,TGTGCCAGCAGCCAGCGGACAGGGGGCTTCGTGTTGATAGATACGCAGTATTTT,CASSQRTGGFVLIDTQYF